The rows below give T cell receptor beta chains drawn from one sample of a study of PD-1 blockade in classical Hodgkin lymphoma. The protocol was immunoSEQ multiplex PCR, while the TCRdb copy is restricted to in-frame clones and leaves out a portion. The table shows tens of thousands of clones, with 90% occurring only once. This sample comprised peripheral blood mononuclear cells (PBMCs), obtained before the fourth cycle of nivolumab. These receptors were obtained from a human donor with classical Hodgkin lymphoma. Both conserved end residues are part of each CDR3. Each record gives: V gene, J gene, D gene, clone size, CDR3 DNA, CDR3 protein. D genes are given only for firm matches. Part of the rows lack a size; the others show once, few, many or a class for expanded clones.

TRBV5-4	TRBJ2-1	TRBD2	.	TGTGCCAGCAGCAAGAGCGGGATTTACTACAATGAGCAGTTCTTC	CASSKSGIYYNEQFF
TRBV5-6	TRBJ2-7	.	.	TGTGCCAGCAGCGCAGACACCTTCGAGCAGTACTTC	CASSADTFEQYF
TRBV12-5	TRBJ1-5	.	.	TGTGCTAGTGGTTCCCGGGGTTCCCTCCATCAGCCCCAGCATTTT	CASGSRGSLHQPQHF
TRBV6-5	TRBJ2-7	.	.	TGTGCCAGCAGAAACCCGGGAGTAGCCTACGAGCAGTACTTC	CASRNPGVAYEQYF
TRBV7-6	TRBJ2-3	TRBD2	.	TGTGCCAGCACCGCCGGGACTAGCGGGACCCAGGATACGCAGTATTTT	CASTAGTSGTQDTQYF
TRBV5-1	TRBJ2-3	TRBD2	.	TGCGCCAGCAGCTTCTTCGGGACTAGGGTCGCAGATACGCAGTATTTT	CASSFFGTRVADTQYF
TRBV27	TRBJ1-1	TRBD1	.	TGTGCCAGCAGTTTAGACAGGGGGAACACTGAAGCTTTCTTT	CASSLDRGNTEAFF
TRBV27	TRBJ2-1	.	once	TGTGCCAGCAGTTTAATCCCTAGCGTACATGAGCAGTTCTTC	CASSLIPSVHEQFF
TRBV5-6	TRBJ1-2	.	.	TGTGCCAGCAGCTTGGGGGGGTTTGGCTACACCTTC	CASSLGGFGYTF
TRBV28	TRBJ1-5	.	.	TGTGCCAGCAGTTTGGAGACAGTTCCCCTGCAGCCCCAGCATTTT	CASSLETVPLQPQHF
TRBV9	TRBJ1-5	.	once	TGTGCCAGCAGCGTAGCTGGGTTTAGCAATCAGCCCCAGCATTTT	CASSVAGFSNQPQHF
TRBV11-3	TRBJ2-2	.	.	TGTGCCAGCAGCTGGTACAGGGAGAACACCGGGGAGCTGTTTTTT	CASSWYRENTGELFF
TRBV10-3	TRBJ1-2	.	.	TGTGCCATCAGTCCCCGGGGGAGTTCAAACCACTATGGCTACACCTTC	CAISPRGSSNHYGYTF
TRBV5-5	TRBJ1-4	.	.	TGTGCCAGCAGCATATGGGCATCGCAGGGAGGAGAAAAACTGTTTTTT	CASSIWASQGGEKLFF
TRBV19	TRBJ2-3	TRBD1	.	TGTGCCAGTAGTACCCCCCCGACAGGGCTCCTCGCTAGCACAGATACGCAGTATTTT	CASSTPPTGLLASTDTQYF
TRBV6-5	TRBJ2-3	TRBD2	few	TGTGCCAGCAGTCTTAGCGGGAGGGAGGGAGATACGCAGTATTTT	CASSLSGREGDTQYF
TRBV2	TRBJ2-3	.	.	TGTGCCAGCCTCAGGCTCACAGATACGCAGTATTTT	CASLRLTDTQYF
TRBV7-9	TRBJ2-1	.	.	TGTGCCAGCAGCCTAGACACCGTGGGACACAATGAGCAGTTCTTC	CASSLDTVGHNEQFF
TRBV21-1	TRBJ1-1	.	few	TGTGCCAGCAGCAAAGGGAACACTGAAGCTTTCTTT	CASSKGNTEAFF
TRBV19	TRBJ2-7	TRBD2	once	TGTGCCAGTAGTATAGGGACTAGCGGAGTTTACGAGCAGTACTTC	CASSIGTSGVYEQYF
TRBV28	TRBJ2-7	TRBD2	.	TGTGCCAGCAGGACCGGGACTAGCTCCTACGAGCAGTACTTC	CASRTGTSSYEQYF
TRBV11-2	TRBJ2-3	.	.	TGTGCCAGCAGCTTGAACAGCAACACAGATACGCAGTATTTT	CASSLNSNTDTQYF
TRBV27	TRBJ2-1	TRBD2	.	TGTGCCAGCAGTATTACTAGCGGGAGAAATGAGCAGTTCTTC	CASSITSGRNEQFF
TRBV18	TRBJ1-1	TRBD1	.	TGTGCCAGCTCACTCCTCCAACAGGGGGACACTGAAGCTTTCTTT	CASSLLQQGDTEAFF
TRBV10-2	TRBJ2-2	.	.	TGCGCCAGCAGTGAAATCCTGACCGGGGAGCTGTTTTTT	CASSEILTGELFF
TRBV5-1	TRBJ2-2	.	.	TGCGCCAGCAGCCAAATTGGGACTTCGAACACCGGGGAGCTGTTTTTT	CASSQIGTSNTGELFF
TRBV9	TRBJ1-4	.	.	TGTGCCAGCAGCGTTACAGGTCTACCTAATGAAAAACTGTTTTTT	CASSVTGLPNEKLFF
TRBV7-2	TRBJ2-1	TRBD2	.	TGTGCCAGCAGCCATTCTAGCGGGATAAATGAGCAGTTCTTC	CASSHSSGINEQFF
TRBV19	TRBJ2-3	.	.	TGTGCCAGTAGTATTTCTCCCCTGGTTACGCAGTATTTT	CASSISPLVTQYF
TRBV7-9	TRBJ1-1	.	.	TGTGCCAGCAGCCCTTTCACTGAAGCTTTCTTT	CASSPFTEAFF
TRBV4-2	TRBJ2-5	TRBD2	.	TGTGCCAGCAGCCATCCCAGCCCGGGACTAGCGACGGGGGAGACCCAGTACTTC	CASSHPSPGLATGETQYF
TRBV29-1	TRBJ2-7	.	few	TGCAGCGTTGGAGGGACAAATACCTACGAGCAGTACTTC	CSVGGTNTYEQYF
TRBV11-2	TRBJ2-5	.	.	TGTGCCAGCAGCGGTAGACCGGGACATCCGCGGGAGACCCAGTACTTC	CASSGRPGHPRETQYF
TRBV5-1	TRBJ1-4	TRBD1	.	TGCGCCAGCATCACCGCCCATGACAGGGGGAAACTTTGGGCAACTAATGAAAAACTGTTTTTT	CASITAHDRGKLWATNEKLFF
TRBV21-1	TRBJ1-1	.	.	.	CASAARWARGTEAFF
TRBV30	TRBJ2-1	.	.	TGTGCCTGGAGTGTATCCGAACAATACAATGAGCAGTTCTTC	CAWSVSEQYNEQFF
TRBV9	TRBJ2-3	TRBD2	.	TGTGCCAGCAGCGTATATGGTCTAGCGGGTAGCACAGATACGCAGTATTTT	CASSVYGLAGSTDTQYF
TRBV5-1	TRBJ2-5	.	.	TGCGCCAGCAGCTTGCAATCCCGGGGGCAAGAGACCCAGTACTTC	CASSLQSRGQETQYF
TRBV7-8	TRBJ2-7	.	once	TGTGCCAGCAGCCCCTTCGAAGAGCAGTACTTC	CASSPFEEQYF
TRBV10-1	TRBJ1-4	.	.	TGCGCCAGCAGTGATCGGGAAAAACTGTTTTTT	CASSDREKLFF
TRBV29-1	TRBJ2-3	.	.	TGCAGCGTTGATCCAGGGTTTGGAACAGATACGCAGTATTTT	CSVDPGFGTDTQYF
TRBV30	TRBJ1-1	.	once	TGTGCCTGGAGTCAGGGGTTGGAAGCTTTCTTT	CAWSQGLEAFF
TRBV2	TRBJ1-4	.	.	TGTGCCGCCCAAAGGGAGATAAATGAAAAACTGTTTTTT	CAAQREINEKLFF
TRBV28	TRBJ1-1	.	.	TGTGCCAGCAGACTCACTGAAGCTTTCTTT	CASRLTEAFF
TRBV7-8	TRBJ2-1	.	.	TGTGCCAGCAGCTCGGGAGATGAGCAGTTCTTC	CASSSGDEQFF